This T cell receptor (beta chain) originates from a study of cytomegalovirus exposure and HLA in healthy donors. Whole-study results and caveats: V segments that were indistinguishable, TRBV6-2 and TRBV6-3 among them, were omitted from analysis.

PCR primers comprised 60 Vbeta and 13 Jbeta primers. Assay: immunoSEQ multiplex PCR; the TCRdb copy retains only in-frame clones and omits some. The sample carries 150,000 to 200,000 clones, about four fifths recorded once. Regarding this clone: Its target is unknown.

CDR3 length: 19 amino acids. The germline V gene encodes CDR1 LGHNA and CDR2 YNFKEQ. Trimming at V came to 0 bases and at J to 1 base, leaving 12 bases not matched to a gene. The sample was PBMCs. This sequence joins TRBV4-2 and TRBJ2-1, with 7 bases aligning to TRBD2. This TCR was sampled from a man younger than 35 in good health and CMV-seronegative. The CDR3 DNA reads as TGTGCCAGCAGCCAAGATGGGGGAACGGGGGGTGGATCCTACAATGAGCAGTTCTTC. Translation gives CASSQDGGTGGGSYNEQFF.